Each of the 10 T cell receptor beta chains below was sequenced from the same sample in a study of blood T cell repertoires in COVID-19. Repertoires were generated with immunoSEQ multiplex PCR, while TCRdb's copy carries only in-frame clones and drops some. Among about 190,000 clones listed, almost 85% were seen once. Sequences were obtained from peripheral blood. The source is a woman in her 70s with active or convalescent COVID-19.

V and J are TRBV4-2 and TRBJ1-5; the D is unclear. Germline CDR1 LGHNA, CDR2 YNFKEQ. CDR3 length equals 15 residues. Deletions cut 1 base from V and 2 bases from J, with 9 bases between. The CDR3 bases are TGTGCCAGCAGCCAAGTTGGGAGGGGCAATCAGCCCCAGCATTTT. Encoded protein: CASSQVGRGNQPQHF.

The J gene is TRBJ2-5, the V gene TRBV2, with a possible D match to TRBD2 (6 bases). From germline, CDR1 is SNHLY and CDR2 FYNNEI. V lost 8 bases to trimming and J lost 3 bases, with 16 bases between them. This CDR3 has 14 amino acids. CDR3 residues: CASSRGAAKETQYF. CDR3 bases: TGTGCCAGCTCGCGCGGGGCAGCCAAAGAGACCCAGTACTTC. Together with reference TRBV2 and TRBJ2-5, the CDR3 gives the full variable domain: EPEVTQTPSHQVTQMGQEVILRCVPISNHLYFYWYRQILGQKVEFLVSFYNNEISEKSEIFDDQFSVERPDGSNFTLKIRSTKLEDSAMYFCASSRGAAKETQYFGPGTRLLVL.

V and J are TRBV29-1 and TRBJ2-3; D may be TRBD1 (6 bases). V lost 3 bases and J 4 bases, leaving 11 bases between the germline ends. Germline V gene data show CDR1 as SQVTM and CDR2 as ANQGSEA. This CDR3 is built from 13 residues. The chain's CDR3 is CSVDGRGADTQYF. The CDR3 DNA sequence: TGCAGCGTTGACGGCAGGGGTGCAGATACGCAGTATTTT.

V and J are TRBV25-1 and TRBJ2-2; 10 bases are a match to TRBD2. This CDR3 region has 14 residues. The V and J ends lost 6 bases and 4 bases, in that order; junction bases with no gene match: 2. The germline CDR1 and CDR2 sequences are MGHDK and SYGVNS. The CDR3 nucleotides are TGTGCCAGCAGCCGACTAGCGGGCACCGGGGAGCTGTTTTTT. Amino acids: CASSRLAGTGELFF.

The chain employs TRBV6-2 or TRBV6-3 and TRBJ2-7; D might be TRBD2 (6 bases). CDR1 and CDR2 (germline): MNHEY, SVGEGT. V shed 0 bases and J shed 0 bases, with 15 bases lying between them. The CDR3 is 17 residues long. DNA of the CDR3: TGTGCCAGCAGTTACTCGACTGGACTAACTAGCTCCTACGAGCAGTACTTC. Translating gives CASSYSTGLTSSYEQYF.

The V call is TRBV3-1 (or the pseudogene TRBV3-2), the J call TRBJ1-4; D may be TRBD1 (5 bases). Deletions cut 4 bases from V and 6 bases from J, with 12 bases between. CDR1 is LGHDT, CDR2 YNNKEL, per germline (reference sequence). The CDR3 contains 14 residues. In DNA, the CDR3 is TGTGCCAGCAGCCCAACCGACAGTGATGAAAAACTGTTTTTT. This gives the protein CASSPTDSDEKLFF.

The chain recombines TRBV10-3 with TRBJ1-1; no firm D call. There are 13 residues in the CDR3. V was cut by 9 bases and J by 0 bases, with 11 bases left in between. Germline CDR1 reads ENHRY; CDR2 reads SYGVKD. CDR3 sequence (DNA): TGTGCCATGAGCGGCCAGATGAACACTGAAGCTTTCTTT. Encoded protein: CAMSGQMNTEAFF.

V usage is TRBV25-1 and J usage is TRBJ2-1; 7 nucleotides match TRBD2. With V trimmed by 7 bases and J by 2 bases, 11 bases remained unmatched. The germline V gene has CDR1 MGHDK and CDR2 SYGVNS. The CDR3 has 16 residues. CDR3 loop: CASTPGGLLPYNEQFF. The CDR3 DNA is TGTGCCAGCACCCCGGGGGGACTCCTTCCCTACAATGAGCAGTTCTTC.

This clone was detected only once. V is TRBV6-1 and J is TRBJ2-2, with 12 bases that match TRBD2. This CDR3 contains 16 residues. CDR1 is MNHNS and CDR2 is SASEGT in the germline V gene. V was pared by 2 bases and J by 6 bases, with 4 bases of the junction left unmatched. Here the CDR3 reads CASSETLAGGSGELFF. The CDR3 DNA reads as TGTGCCAGCAGTGAAACACTAGCGGGAGGCTCCGGGGAGCTGTTTTTT.

The V call is TRBV21-1, the J call TRBJ2-7; TRBD1 is the table's D call, not checked against the DNA. TRBV21-1 is assigned pseudogene status. This CDR3 region has 16 residues. The CDR3: CASSKAKQGAEYEQYF. CDR3 coding DNA: TGTGCCAGCAGCAAAGCCAAACAGGGCGCCGAGTACGAGCAGTACTTC.